This T cell receptor (beta chain) was documented in a study of cytomegalovirus exposure and HLA in healthy donors. The CDR3 loop spans 14 amino acids. Per germline, CDR1 MDHEN and CDR2 SYDVKM. The J segment lost 2 bases and the V segment lost 6 bases, leaving 5 bases of the junction unmatched. PCR involved 60 Vbeta and 13 Jbeta primers. The repertoire was sequenced with immunoSEQ multiplex PCR; TCRdb's copy has only in-frame clones and lacks some. Of fewer than 95,000 clones listed, 65% to 85% are singletons. The specimen was PBMCs. This receptor was taken from a woman aged 35 to 49 in good health and CMV-seropositive. The gene calls are TRBV28 and TRBJ1-2; 8 nucleotides match TRBD1. In nucleotides, the CDR3 is TGTGCCAGCAGACAGACAGGGGTGAACTATGGCTACACCTTC. This encodes CASRQTGVNYGYTF.